The subject of this entry is one T cell receptor beta chain. The naive CD8 subset, CD45RO-negative cells positively selected for CCR7, excluded terminally differentiated effector memory CD45RA+ cells. Germline values: CDR1 SNHLY, CDR2 FYNNEI. Trimming stripped 7 bases from V and 7 bases from J, with 14 bases between. The CDR3 totals 13 residues. This sample is part of a study of shared clonotypes between healthy human individuals. Assay used: immunoSEQ multiplex PCR; TCRdb lists only in-frame clones, some missing. There are about 2 million clones in the sample; around 96% occur only once, and 1% to 1.3% lies in the top ten.

The sequencing sample was made of naive CD8+ T cells sorted from blood. The chain uses TRBV2 and TRBJ2-1; a possible D gene is TRBD2 (5 bases). The clonotype comes from a man aged 18 to 30 in good health. CDR3 in amino acids: CASNYGVGNEQFF. The CDR3 coding sequence is TGTGCCAGCAATTACGGGGTAGGGAATGAGCAGTTCTTC.